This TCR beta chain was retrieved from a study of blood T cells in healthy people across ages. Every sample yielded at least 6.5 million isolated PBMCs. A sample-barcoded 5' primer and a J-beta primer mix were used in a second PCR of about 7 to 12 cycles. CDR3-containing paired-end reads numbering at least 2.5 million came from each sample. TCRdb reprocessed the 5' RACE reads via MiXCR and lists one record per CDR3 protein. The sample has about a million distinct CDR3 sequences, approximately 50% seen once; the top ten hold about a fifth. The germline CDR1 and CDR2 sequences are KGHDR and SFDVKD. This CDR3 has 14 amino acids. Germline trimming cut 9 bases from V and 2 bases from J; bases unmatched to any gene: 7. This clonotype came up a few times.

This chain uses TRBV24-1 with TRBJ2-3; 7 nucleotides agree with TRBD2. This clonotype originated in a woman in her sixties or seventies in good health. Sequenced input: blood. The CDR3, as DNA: TGTGCCACCCGCGGGGGAGGCCCCACAGATACGCAGTATTTT. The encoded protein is CATRGGGPTDTQYF.